This T cell receptor beta chain was obtained from a study of OX40 agonist ivuxolimab in advanced cancers. Produced via immunoSEQ multiplex PCR; TCRdb's table is partial and in-frame only. Of 75,000 to 100,000 clones listed, 92% are singletons. A word on this clone: Its antigen is unidentified.

The germline gives CDR1 ENHRY, CDR2 SYGVKD. The CDR3 covers 15 residues. Trimming at V came to 3 bases and at J to 3 bases, leaving 6 bases not matched to a gene. Overall study findings and caveats: Partly responding patients at 0.1-3.0 mg/kg showed some of the smallest clonal expansion.

The sequencing used CD4+ or CD8+ T cells sorted from blood, collected in a trial of the OX40 agonist ivuxolimab. This clonotype was sampled from an adult with an advanced solid tumor such as melanoma, head and neck, liver or kidney cancer. J is TRBJ2-5 and V is TRBV10-3, with TRBD2 matching over 8 bases. Here the CDR3 DNA reads TGTGCCATCAGTGACCCGCGGGGGGCGGAAGAGACCCAGTACTTC. Its protein is CAISDPRGAEETQYF.